These 13 T cell receptor beta chains were all obtained from the same sample, sequenced in a study of T-cell reconstitution after alpha-beta-depleted transplantation in children. Preparation of the TCRbeta library used unique molecular identifiers. TCRdb used MiXCR to reprocess the PCR reads, holding one entry per CDR3 protein. The sample lists over 450,000 distinct CDR3 sequences, under 12% occurring once. Sequenced here: PBMCs, sampled before TCRalphabeta/CD19-depleted stem cell transplant. The receptors come from a child younger than 10 with inherited bone marrow failure, due to receive a stem cell transplant.

This clonotype has at least ten counts. The V gene is TRBV4-3, the J gene TRBJ2-1; D gene unclear. This CDR3 comprises 14 residues. V lost 5 bases, J lost 6 bases, and 14 bases lay in between. The germline V gene has CDR1 LGHNA and CDR2 YSLEER. The CDR3 reads CASSSRWASNEQFF. The CDR3 nucleotides read TGCGCCAGCAGCTCCCGATGGGCTTCCAATGAGCAGTTCTTC.

This clonotype appeared many times. The chain employs TRBV11-2 and TRBJ2-7, with D tentatively TRBD2 (5 bases). CDR1 is SGHAT, CDR2 FQNNGV, per germline. The CDR3 runs 13 residues. V gave up 2 bases and J gave up 2 bases, with 7 bases separating them. In DNA, the CDR3 is TGTGCCAGCAGCTTAAGGCGGGCCTACGAGCAGTACTTC. Translated: CASSLRRAYEQYF. Looking up the rest from reference TRBV11-2 and TRBJ2-7 gives the full variable domain: EAGVAQSPRYKIIEKRQSVAFWCNPISGHATLYWYQQILGQGPKLLIQFQNNGVVDDSQLPKDRFSAERLKGVDSTLKIQPAKLEDSAVYLCASSLRRAYEQYFGPGTRLTVT.

This clonotype has ten or more counts. The chain couples TRBV5-6 to TRBJ1-2; D gene uncertain. The germline V and J ends were trimmed by 4 bases and 4 bases, with 8 bases remaining between them. The CDR3 loop spans 12 amino acids. From germline, CDR1 is SGHDT and CDR2 YYEEEE. CDR3 in amino acids: CASSPYRYGYTF. The CDR3 DNA follows: TGTGCCAGCAGCCCATACCGCTATGGCTACACCTTC.

The chain employs TRBV4-3 and TRBJ1-1; unclear D gene. Germline V gives CDR1 LGHNA, CDR2 YSLEER. The germline V and J ends were trimmed by 1 base and 0 bases, with 15 bases remaining between them. The CDR3 consists of 17 residues. The CDR3 region has the DNA TGCGCCAGCAGCCAAGCCGCGGTACTCTACATGAACACTGAAGCTTTCTTT. Amino acid sequence: CASSQAAVLYMNTEAFF.

This clonotype was picked up many times. The V and J genes are TRBV6-5 and TRBJ2-1; TRBD1 matches at 9 bases. The CDR3 extends over 16 amino acids. Germline CDR1 reads MNHEY; CDR2 reads SVGAGI. V was pared by 4 bases and J by 7 bases, with 11 bases of the junction left unmatched. In nucleotides, the CDR3 is TGTGCCAGCAGTTCCCACGGGACAGGGCTGGGGAATGAGCAGTTCTTC. This encodes CASSSHGTGLGNEQFF.

The genes are TRBV19 and TRBJ2-5; possibly TRBD1 or TRBD2 for D (5 bases each). The germline V gene has CDR1 LNHDA and CDR2 SQIVND (reference sequence). Trimming cost V 5 bases and J 2 bases, with 12 bases left between them. The CDR3 covers 14 residues. CDR3 sequence (DNA): TGTGCCAGTAGTGAGGGGATAGATCAAGAGACCCAGTACTTC. As protein: CASSEGIDQETQYF.

This clonotype was counted many times. The rearrangement links TRBV29-1 to TRBJ2-1; the match to TRBD2 covers 7 bases. This CDR3 region has 13 residues. Germline CDR1 is SQVTM and CDR2 is ANQGSEA. J lost 1 base, V lost 6 bases, and 3 bases had no gene match. DNA for the CDR3: TGCAGCGTAGCGGGATTATCCTACAATGAGCAGTTCTTC. Translating it yields CSVAGLSYNEQFF.

V and J are TRBV5-4 and TRBJ1-2, with D uncertain. Trimming shortened V by 0 bases and J by 6 bases, and 12 bases separated the two germline ends. Germline V lookup: CDR1 SGHNT, CDR2 YYREEE (reference sequence). The CDR3 sequence is 14 residues long. The CDR3 spells CASSLAALENGYTF. CDR3 DNA: TGTGCCAGCAGCTTGGCGGCCCTCGAAAATGGCTACACCTTC. The complete variable domain, with remaining parts taken from reference TRBV5-4 and TRBJ1-2, reads ETGVTQSPTHLIKTRGQQVTLRCSSQSGHNTVSWYQQALGQGPQFIFQYYREEENGRGNFPPRFSGLQFPNYSSELNVNALELDDSALYLCASSLAALENGYTFGSGTRLTVV.

This clonotype occurred many times. This sequence joins TRBV4-3 and TRBJ2-7; no firm D call. CDR1 and CDR2 from the germline V gene are LGHNA and YSLEER. V was clipped by 1 base and J by 3 bases, with 13 bases between them. This CDR3 has 15 amino acids. CDR3: CASSQVRSWDYEQYF. The CDR3, as DNA: TGCGCCAGCAGCCAAGTCCGTAGTTGGGACTACGAGCAGTACTTC.

This clonotype was counted many times. CDR3 bases: TGCAGCGTCGTTAACACTGAAGCTTTCTTT. It specifies CSVVNTEAFF. The chain combines TRBV29-1 with TRBJ1-1, with D hard to call. Trimming removed 6 bases from V and 2 bases from J, with 4 bases in between. The CDR3 has 10 amino acids. Germline loops: CDR1 SQVTM, CDR2 ANQGSEA. The variable domain in full, completed from reference TRBV29-1 and TRBJ1-1, reads SAVISQKPSRDICQRGTSLTIQCQVDSQVTMMFWYRQQPGQSLTLIATANQGSEATYESGFVIDKFPISRPNLTFSTLTVSNMSPEDSSIYLCSVVNTEAFFGQGTRLTVV.

The chain employs TRBV6-2 or TRBV6-3 and TRBJ1-2; 8 nucleotides line up with TRBD1. The CDR3 runs 14 residues. In germline, CDR1 is MNHEY, CDR2 SVGEGT. Trimming removed 6 bases from V and 6 bases from J; junction bases left unmatched: 9. The CDR3 protein is CASSRLDRAHGYTF. Here the CDR3 DNA reads TGTGCCAGCAGCCGGTTGGACAGGGCCCATGGCTACACCTTC.

This clonotype showed up just a few times. The V call is TRBV29-1, the J call TRBJ2-1; 8 nucleotides match TRBD2. Germline trimming cut 6 bases from V and 6 bases from J; bases unmatched to any gene: 7. This CDR3 comprises 13 residues. Germline V lookup: CDR1 SQVTM, CDR2 ANQGSEA. The CDR3 DNA is TGCAGCGTAAGCGGGAGTTATGGCAATGAGCAGTTCTTC. It encodes CSVSGSYGNEQFF.

This clonotype was counted ten times or more. The rearrangement joins TRBV3-1 to TRBJ1-2; a possible D gene is TRBD1 (6 bases). V shed 0 bases and J shed 6 bases, with 14 bases lying between them. This CDR3 has 15 residues. The germline CDR1 and CDR2 sequences are LGHDT and YNNKEL (reference sequence). The CDR3: CASSQENSGGDGYTF. The DNA for the CDR3 is TGTGCCAGCAGCCAAGAAAATTCGGGGGGCGATGGCTACACCTTC. Looking up the rest from reference TRBV3-1 and TRBJ1-2 gives the full variable domain: DTAVSQTPKYLVTQMGNDKSIKCEQNLGHDTMYWYKQDSKKFLKIMFSYNNKELIINETVPNRFSPKSPDKAHLNLHINSLELGDSAVYFCASSQENSGGDGYTFGSGTRLTVV.